This T cell receptor beta chain comes out of a study of shared clonotypes between healthy human individuals. Study-level results: Among several donors, approximately 5% of naive CD4 clonotypes were found in common. Among donors, clonotype sharing was expected to be affected by sequencing depth.

Measured with immunoSEQ multiplex PCR; TCRdb has only the in-frame clones, and not every one. The sample has about 2.3 million clones; 85% to 95% are singletons. Germline CDR1 and CDR2: MNHNS and SASEGT. V was pared by 2 bases and J by 1 base, with 10 bases between. The CDR3 loop spans 15 amino acids. Worth noting for this clone: Its antigen is unidentified.

The chain has TRBV6-1 and TRBJ2-3; perhaps TRBD2 as D (5 bases). The sequence derives from a man aged 18 to 35 in good health. Some clones in this sample may be carry-over from other donors' samples. Material: naive CD4+ T cells from PBMCs. Subset denoted: CD45RA+ positively selected. The CDR3: CASSEMAGGTDTQYF. The CDR3 nucleotides read TGTGCCAGCAGTGAAATGGCGGGTGGCACAGATACGCAGTATTTT.